This T cell receptor beta chain came from a study of cytomegalovirus exposure and HLA in healthy donors. Study results and caveats: In a later analysis, CMV-associated beta chains were mostly HLA-associated, it appeared.

The study ran its PCR with 60 Vbeta and 13 Jbeta primers. Under the authors' procedure: There were about 80 million unique TCR beta chains by a later count, and 8.5 million to 14 million of them were shared. Profiled with immunoSEQ multiplex PCR; TCRdb holds only in-frame clones, not every one. That table is the source of V, J and clone size, and D and trimming were worked out from the DNA. The table lists some 99,000 clones, around 68% of them singletons, with 1.2% in the top ten. Note on this clone: Its antigen is currently unknown.

Germline trimming cut 4 bases from V and 6 bases from J; bases unmatched to any gene: 6. This CDR3 is built from 15 residues. Germline values: CDR1 MNHNS, CDR2 SASEGT. The specimen was PBMCs. The origin of this receptor is a female donor in good health and CMV-seronegative. The rearrangement links TRBV6-1 to TRBJ2-3; 11 bases align to TRBD2. The CDR3 DNA reads TGTGCCAGCAGTGGTAGCGGGGGGGGTTCGGATACGCAGTATTTT. This sequence encodes CASSGSGGGSDTQYF.